The 18 T cell receptor beta chains reported below all come from one sample, sequenced in a study of glioma-infiltrating T cells. The iRepertoire nested amplicon-rescue multiplex PCR amplified TCR alpha and beta CDR3s from RNA. MiXCR, run by TCRdb on the multiplex PCR reads, gives a single entry per CDR3 protein. The repertoire holds 90,000 to 110,000 distinct CDR3 sequences, with around a quarter as singletons. Sequences were obtained from glioma tissue, nonneoplastic brain tissue, or PBMCs (not recorded which). These receptors all stem from a human donor with low-grade glioma or glioblastoma, undergoing nonglioma brain surgery, or in good health (not recorded which).

This clonotype was seen ten or more times. This CDR3 reads CASSQDRGGVALGYTF. The CDR3 DNA reads as TGCGCCAGCAGCCAAGATCGAGGGGGTGTGGCATTGGGCTACACCTTC. This chain uses TRBV4-3 with TRBJ1-2; a possible D gene is TRBD1 (6 bases). Germline-derived CDR1 and CDR2 are LGHNA and YSLEER. Trimming took off 0 bases at V and 8 bases at J, with 19 bases between the two ends. The CDR3 length is 16 residues.

This clonotype has at least ten counts. The J gene is TRBJ2-1, the V gene TRBV11-2; 13 bases agree with TRBD2. The germline CDR1 and CDR2 sequences are SGHAT and FQNNGV. V trimming: 5 bases; J trimming: 1 base; junction bases outside the gene matches: 5. This CDR3 region has 17 residues. CDR3 amino acids: CASSARTSGGSYNEQFF. CDR3 sequence (DNA): TGTGCCAGCAGCGCGCGGACTAGCGGGGGTTCCTACAATGAGCAGTTCTTC.

This clonotype was seen ten or more times. At one end, the junction sequence differs from germline, possibly due to a read error. V usage is TRBV7-9 and J usage is TRBJ2-7, with D uncertain. This CDR3 has 13 residues. The germline V gene has CDR1 SEHNR and CDR2 FQNEAQ (reference sequence). The CDR3 DNA sequence: TGTGCCAGCAGCTTAGCGAAAGGCGTCGAGCGGTACTTC. It yields the protein CASSLAKGVERYF.

Details on this clonotype: A read error is possible here, since a much larger clone lies one base away. This chain joins TRBV29-1 and TRBJ1-2; a weak D match, TRBD1 (5 bases). The CDR3 totals 13 residues. Trimming pared 5 bases from V and 7 bases from J, leaving 17 bases between. Germline V gives CDR1 SQVTM, CDR2 ANQGSEA. In DNA, the CDR3 is TGCAGCGTTCAGGAGGCAGGGTCGGGTGGCTACACCTTC. It is translated as CSVQEAGSGGYTF.

This clonotype was seen at least ten times. The V call is TRBV7-2, the J call TRBJ1-5, with 7 positions matching TRBD1. Trimming removed 4 bases from V and 2 bases from J; junction bases left unmatched: 5. Per germline, CDR1 SGHTA and CDR2 FQGNSA. This CDR3 comprises 15 residues. CDR3 sequence: CASSSRTGRNQPQHF. The CDR3 DNA is TGTGCCAGCAGCTCCCGGACAGGACGCAATCAGCCCCAGCATTTT.

In its sample, this clonotype was seen many times. The V and J genes are TRBV3-1 and TRBJ1-1, with D possibly matching TRBD1 (6 bases). CDR3 length equals 16 residues. The germline V gene has CDR1 LGHDT and CDR2 YNNKEL (reference sequence). With 2 bases removed from V and 0 bases from J, the gap between germline ends came to 13 bases. The CDR3 nucleotides read TGTGCCAGCAGCCAATTCGTGGGGGGCATGAACACTGAAGCTTTCTTT. This encodes CASSQFVGGMNTEAFF.

The chain employs TRBV28 and TRBJ2-1; 7 positions match TRBD2. V shed 5 bases and J 12 bases; nucleotides not matched to a gene: 16. The germline V gene has CDR1 MDHEN and CDR2 SYDVKM. The CDR3 length is 15 residues. The CDR3 here is CASSPRESGTDTQFF. CDR3 nucleotides: TGTGCCAGCAGTCCGCGGGAGTCGGGCACAGATACGCAGTTCTTC.

Regarding this clonotype: The junction and the germline gene differ at one end; a read error may be behind it. The chain has TRBV6-1 and TRBJ2-3; a possible D gene is TRBD1 (6 bases). This CDR3 comprises 13 residues. Germline V gene data show CDR1 as MNHNS and CDR2 as SASEGT. This CDR3 reads CSSAGDPTDTQYF. DNA for the CDR3: TGTTCCAGTGCAGGGGACCCCACAGATACGCAGTATTTT.

This chain's CDR3 is CASRRTGEQPQHF. For the CDR3, the DNA is TGTGCCAGCAGGCGGACAGGAGAACAGCCCCAGCATTTT. The chain joins TRBV5-5 to TRBJ1-5, with 7 bases that match TRBD1. Trimming at V came to 5 bases and at J to 7 bases, leaving 6 bases not matched to a gene. There are 13 residues in the CDR3. The germline V gene encodes CDR1 SGHKS and CDR2 YYEKEE (reference sequence).

This clonotype was seen a handful of times. One junction end does not reproduce the germline sequence, and a read error may be involved. J is TRBJ1-6 and V is TRBV27; TRBD1 agrees at 10 bases. This CDR3 has 15 amino acids. The V gene's germline CDR1 is MNHEY and CDR2 SMNVEV (reference sequence). CDR3 in DNA: TGTGCCAGCAGTACCGGGGACAGGGGAGATTCACACCTCCACTTT. The encoded protein is CASSTGDRGDSHLHF.

The J gene is TRBJ2-1, the V gene TRBV20-1, with 8 bases matching TRBD2. The CDR3 consists of 12 residues. Germline-derived CDR1 and CDR2 are DFQATT and SNEGSKA (reference sequence). The CDR3 DNA is TGCAGCTCCGGGACTAGCTACAATGAGCAGTTCTTC. Protein product: CSSGTSYNEQFF.

This clonotype was recorded many times. The rearrangement links TRBV3-1 to TRBJ1-1; D remains ambiguous. Trimming shortened V by 0 bases and J by 4 bases, and 12 bases separated the two germline ends. The germline CDR1 and CDR2 sequences are LGHDT and YNNKEL (reference sequence). This CDR3 is 15 amino acids long. CDR3 coding DNA: TGTGCCAGCAGCCAAGACGACTCCACGGGCACTGAAGCTTTCTTT. Amino acid sequence: CASSQDDSTGTEAFF.

This clonotype has a count of ten or more. The CDR3 nucleotides are TGTGCCAGCAAAAACGGGGGGAGGGCCGGGGAGCTGTTTTTT. This sequence encodes CASKNGGRAGELFF. V usage is TRBV6-1 and J usage is TRBJ2-2, with 7 nucleotides matching TRBD2. The V gene end was trimmed by 7 bases and the J gene end by 6 bases; junction bases not matched to a gene: 8. This CDR3 contains 14 residues. Germline V gene sequence: CDR1 MNHNS, CDR2 SASEGT.

This clonotype was seen many times. The chain links TRBV29-1 to TRBJ2-3; 7 bases are a match to TRBD1. The CDR3 runs to 14 residues. J gave up 2 bases and V 5 bases, and 7 bases lay outside the gene matches. CDR1 SQVTM and CDR2 ANQGSEA come from the germline V gene. CDR3 sequence reads: CSVLQGTLTDTQYF. In nucleotides, the CDR3 is TGCAGCGTTCTACAGGGGACCCTCACAGATACGCAGTATTTT.

This clonotype was recorded a few times. The chain employs TRBV4-1 and TRBJ2-1; 12 nucleotides align to TRBD2. V lost 4 bases and J lost 9; bases outside the gene matches: 7. The CDR3 consists of 15 residues. Germline CDR1 and CDR2: MGHRA and YSYEKL. CDR3 loop: CASSLLAGGTGEQFF. CDR3 nucleotides: TGCGCCAGCAGCCTACTAGCGGGGGGCACTGGTGAGCAGTTCTTC.

In its sample, this clonotype was seen once. The gene calls are TRBV12-3 or TRBV12-4 and TRBJ1-1; weak D call: TRBD1 (5 bases). This CDR3 is built from 15 residues. Trimming removed 6 bases from V and 1 base from J, with 15 bases in between. The CDR3 nucleotides read TGTGCCAGCAGCCCTGGGGGGGTCTCGAACACTGAAGCTTTCTTT. Protein product: CASSPGGVSNTEAFF.

This clonotype was recorded many times. The chain couples TRBV28 to TRBJ2-7; TRBD1 matches 8 bases. The V segment lost 6 bases and the J segment 3 bases; nucleotides outside the gene matches: 10. Germline loops: CDR1 MDHEN, CDR2 SYDVKM. This CDR3 comprises 15 residues. Here the CDR3 reads CASSTQTGAHYEQYF. The CDR3 DNA reads TGTGCCAGCAGCACACAGACAGGGGCTCACTACGAGCAGTACTTC.

Ten or more counts support this clonotype. The V call is TRBV6-6, the J call TRBJ1-1; D perhaps matches TRBD1 (6 bases). Trimming shortened V by 0 bases and J by 5 bases, and 13 bases separated the two germline ends. Germline loops: CDR1 MNHNY, CDR2 SVGAGI (reference sequence). This CDR3 region has 15 residues. DNA of the CDR3: TGTGCCAGCAGTTACTCACGGGAGGGGGTGACTGAAGCTTTCTTT. Its translation is CASSYSREGVTEAFF.